The TCR beta chain under discussion was sequenced for a study of T cell responses to AZD1222 COVID-19 vaccine. The CDR3 length is 15 residues. V was pared by 5 bases and J by 8 bases, with 19 bases between. CDR1 SGHVS and CDR2 FNYEAQ come from the germline V gene. Using immunoSEQ multiplex PCR, the repertoire was profiled, and TCRdb retains in-frame clones only, with some absent. The table records 150,000 to 200,000 clones, about 90% of them present only once. The material sequenced was peripheral blood, taken 28 days after the second AZD1222 dose. This sequence joins TRBV7-6 and TRBJ2-1; TRBD1 might be the D (7 bases). The sequence derives from an adult who received the AZD1222 COVID-19 vaccine. This chain's CDR3 is CASSTRGVGDDEQFF. The CDR3 coding sequence is TGTGCCAGCAGCACCAGGGGGGTAGGCGACGATGAGCAGTTCTTC.